The next 15 T cell receptor beta chains were all read from a single sample in a study of blood T cell repertoires in COVID-19. Some clones are missing from TCRdb's copy, which holds only in-frame ones; the method was immunoSEQ multiplex PCR. The table lists under 30,000 clones, approximately 80% of them singletons. The sequenced sample consisted of peripheral blood. These receptors originate from a human donor in a cohort sampled during active COVID-19.

The genes are TRBV19 and TRBJ2-3; 8 bases line up with TRBD1. V lost 3 bases to trimming and J lost 5 bases; unmatched junction nucleotides: 7. This CDR3 is 15 amino acids long. Germline-derived CDR1 and CDR2 are LNHDA and SQIVND (reference sequence). The CDR3 loop reads CASSMQQGAGDTQYF. The CDR3 DNA sequence: TGTGCCAGTAGTATGCAGCAGGGGGCGGGAGATACGCAGTATTTT.

The chain recombines TRBV6-5 with TRBJ1-1; weak D call: TRBD1 (5 bases). Trimming took off 6 bases at V and 9 bases at J, with 11 bases between the two ends. There are 11 residues in the CDR3. Germline loops: CDR1 MNHEY, CDR2 SVGAGI. The chain's CDR3 is CASSWAGKAFF. CDR3 nucleotides: TGTGCCAGCAGCTGGGCAGGGAAAGCTTTCTTT.

This clone came up a few times. The chain links TRBV2 to TRBJ1-1; weak D call: TRBD1 (5 bases). Germline assignment: CDR1 SNHLY and CDR2 FYNNEI. CDR3 size: 13 residues. Trimming took 10 bases from V and 4 from J, leaving 16 bases between them. The CDR3 nucleotides read TGTGCCACCTGCGCGCAGGGTTGCACTGAAGCTTTCTTT. Translated: CATCAQGCTEAFF.

The CDR3 sequence is CASSPMGAGGTDTQYF. DNA of the CDR3: TGTGCCAGCAGCCCAATGGGTGCGGGAGGGACAGATACGCAGTATTTT. This chain uses TRBV7-2 with TRBJ2-3; 9 bases line up with TRBD2. The CDR3 has 16 amino acids. Losses at the gene ends were 5 bases for V and 3 bases for J; bases not matched to a gene: 9. In germline, CDR1 is SGHTA, CDR2 FQGNSA.

This clone was seen more than once but under ten times. V usage is TRBV5-1 and J usage is TRBJ2-7; 12 bases match TRBD2. Germline V gene lookup returns CDR1 SGHRS and CDR2 YFSETQ. J lost 3 bases, V lost 0 bases, and 1 base had no gene match. This CDR3 has 15 residues. CDR3 sequence: CASSLGTSGVYEQYF. The CDR3 coding sequence is TGCGCCAGCAGCTTGGGGACTAGCGGGGTCTACGAGCAGTACTTC.

This clone came up a few times. J is TRBJ2-1 and V is TRBV7-2; D perhaps matches TRBD2 (6 bases). Deletions cut 4 bases from V and 9 bases from J, with 19 bases between. The CDR3 contains 15 residues. From germline, CDR1 is SGHTA and CDR2 FQGNSA. Written as DNA, the CDR3 is TGTGCCAGCAGCTCCCGAGGGACTGGAAGGACTGAGCAGTTCTTC. Translation gives CASSSRGTGRTEQFF.

The chain carries TRBV12-3 or TRBV12-4 and TRBJ1-3; the D is unclear. V lost 4 bases, J lost 4 bases, and 2 bases lay in between. The CDR3 consists of 11 residues. Here the CDR3 reads CASSSGNTIYF. For the CDR3, the DNA is TGTGCCAGCAGTTCGGGAAACACCATATATTTT.

The rearrangement links TRBV6-1 to TRBJ2-7; D might be TRBD1 (6 bases). Germline-derived CDR1 and CDR2 are MNHNS and SASEGT. This CDR3 comprises 14 residues. Trimming stripped 2 bases from V and 1 base from J, with 9 bases between. CDR3 amino acids: CASSEPTGSYEQYF. As DNA, the CDR3 is TGTGCCAGCAGTGAACCAACAGGGTCCTACGAGCAGTACTTC.

This clone was seen only once. The chain uses TRBV18 and TRBJ2-3, with 14 bases identical to TRBD2. Germline-derived CDR1 and CDR2 are KGHSH and LQKENI. CDR3 length: 18 residues. After removal of 8 bases from V and 1 base from J, the junction contained 11 bases not matched to a gene. Here the CDR3 DNA reads TGTGCCAGCGCGCGGGGACTAGCGGGAGTTCTTGGCACAGATACGCAGTATTTT. This translates into CASARGLAGVLGTDTQYF.

This clone occurred a few times. The rearrangement uses TRBV7-9 and TRBJ1-6; maybe TRBD1 (5 bases). Trimming took 1 base from V and 10 from J, leaving 17 bases between them. CDR1 is SEHNR and CDR2 is FQNEAQ in the germline V gene (reference sequence). This CDR3 has 16 residues. The CDR3 is CASSLGFSGIISPLHF. The DNA for the CDR3 is TGTGCCAGCAGCTTAGGTTTTTCAGGGATTATATCACCCCTCCACTTT.

The chain employs TRBV30 and TRBJ2-2, with unresolved D. Germline V gene lookup returns CDR1 GTSNPN and CDR2 SVGIG (reference sequence). Trimming left V 3 bases short and J 7 bases short, with 3 bases between. This CDR3 is built from 10 residues. DNA of the CDR3: TGTGCCTGGAGCCTCGGGGAGCTGTTTTTT. Protein product: CAWSLGELFF.

The J gene is TRBJ2-2, the V gene TRBV6-2 or TRBV6-3; a possible D gene is TRBD2 (7 bases). V lost 5 bases and J lost 4, with 20 bases in between. The length of the CDR3 is 17 residues. Germline values: CDR1 MNHEY, CDR2 SVGEGT. The CDR3 region has the DNA TGTGCCAGCAGTAGCCCAGGGGTACGCGGGGGCACCGGGGAGCTGTTTTTT. This gives the protein CASSSPGVRGGTGELFF.

This clone has just one count. The rearrangement joins TRBV4-1 to TRBJ2-7, with TRBD1 identical over 7 bases. The CDR3 extends over 15 amino acids. V lost 3 bases and J lost 2; bases outside the gene matches: 7. CDR1 is MGHRA and CDR2 is YSYEKL in the germline V gene. The CDR3 DNA sequence: TGCGCCAGCAGCCAGATGCCGGGACAGCCCTACGAGCAGTACTTC. This sequence encodes CASSQMPGQPYEQYF.

The chain has TRBV23-1 and TRBJ2-1, with D hard to call. TRBV23-1 is sorted into the ORF group, with uncertain function. The CDR3 consists of 14 residues. V lost 0 bases and J 10 bases, leaving 13 bases between the germline ends. CDR3 amino acids: CASSQSMPLFEQFF. CDR3 nucleotide sequence: TGCGCCAGCAGTCAATCAATGCCACTGTTCGAGCAGTTCTTC.

CDR3 DNA: TGTGCCATCTCCCGGCAGCCAAACCTAGGGCAGTACTTC. It specifies CAISRQPNLGQYF. V is TRBV6-5 and J is TRBJ2-7; no firm D call. The germline gives CDR1 MNHEY, CDR2 SVGAGI. CDR3 length equals 13 residues. Trimming took off 10 bases at V and 9 bases at J, with 22 bases between the two ends.